This T cell receptor (beta chain) is drawn from a study of blood T cell repertoires in COVID-19. Germline assignment: CDR1 SGHTA and CDR2 FQGNSA. The V segment lost 3 bases and the J segment 5 bases; nucleotides outside the gene matches: 11. This CDR3 is 19 amino acids long. How the authors handled the data: Estimation of nucleated cell counts relied on the amplification of reference gene primers. TCRdb keeps only in-frame clones here, not all; method: immunoSEQ multiplex PCR. That table supplies the V and J calls and clone size; D and trimming were determined from the DNA. The table lists more than 200,000 clones, nearly 90% of them singletons.

Specimen: peripheral blood. The rearrangement joins TRBV7-2 to TRBJ2-2; 14 bases are shared with TRBD2. The receptor comes from a man younger than 35 with active or convalescent COVID-19. CDR3 residues: CASSFITGTSGRLTGELFF. The CDR3 DNA is TGTGCCAGCAGCTTCATAACCGGGACTAGCGGGAGATTAACCGGGGAGCTGTTTTTT.